This TCR beta chain originates from a study of cytomegalovirus exposure and HLA in healthy donors. PCR employed 60 Vbeta and 13 Jbeta primers. Measured with immunoSEQ multiplex PCR; TCRdb has only the in-frame clones, and not every one. The table has some 130,000 clones, 8.9% seen once. This clone was recorded a few times. This CDR3 comprises 14 residues. V lost 5 bases, J lost 2 bases, and 11 bases lay in between. Germline V gives CDR1 SGHNT, CDR2 YENEEA. The gene calls are TRBV11-3 and TRBJ2-3; perhaps TRBD2 as D (5 bases). The source material was PBMCs. The sequence was collected from a woman in her 40s in good health and CMV-seropositive. CDR3 DNA: TGTGCCAGCAGCGACGGACTTTTCACAGATACGCAGTATTTT. It codes for CASSDGLFTDTQYF.